The 10 T cell receptor beta chains below were found in one sample sequenced in a study of cytomegalovirus exposure and HLA in healthy donors listed by TCRdb under 2017. Library creation used the immunoSEQ multiplex PCR assay. The multiplex PCR relied on a mix of 60 forward primers for TCR Vbeta segments and 13 reverse primers for TCR Jbeta segments. TCRdb provides this immuneACCESS table in a form limited to in-frame rearrangements. Some clones are lacking; in checked studies, under half of them reflect an unresolved V gene, and why the rest are absent is not known. The sample table shows around 99,000 clones, and 60% to 70% are seen once. The top ten hold around 6.5% of the sample. Material for sequencing was PBMCs. Every receptor here comes from a woman aged 25-40 years in good health and CMV-seronegative.

This clone was seen only a few times. This rearrangement joins TRBV6-6 to TRBJ1-5; D not certain. The CDR3 is made up of 14 amino acids. Trimming left V 3 bases short and J 2 bases short, with 8 bases between. Germline CDR1 is MNHNY and CDR2 is SVGAGI (reference sequence). This CDR3 is CASSYRQGNQPQHF. The CDR3 DNA is TGTGCCAGCAGTTATCGCCAGGGCAATCAGCCCCAGCATTTT.

The chain uses TRBV6-6 and TRBJ2-7; maybe TRBD1 (6 bases). Germline CDR1 reads MNHNY; CDR2 reads SVGAGI (reference sequence). Trimming stripped 3 bases from V and 4 bases from J, with 16 bases between. CDR3 length equals 15 residues. This CDR3 reads CASSYVRGFDYEQYF. As DNA, the CDR3 is TGTGCCAGCAGTTATGTCAGGGGCTTTGATTACGAGCAGTACTTC.

In this sample, this clone turned up a few times. The gene calls are TRBV6-4 and TRBJ2-3, with D maybe TRBD1 (5 bases). This CDR3 spans 16 amino acids. Trimming pared 3 bases from V and 2 bases from J, leaving 15 bases between. CDR1 is MRHNA and CDR2 is SNTAGT in the germline V gene. CDR3 sequence (DNA): TGTGCCAGCAGTGAAACGGACACTGCACCCACAGATACGCAGTATTTT. It encodes CASSETDTAPTDTQYF.

The sample holds a few counts of this clone. The chain is built from TRBV28 and TRBJ1-2; 7 bases fit TRBD1. Germline V gene data show CDR1 as MDHEN and CDR2 as SYDVKM. Trimming removed 6 bases from V and 3 bases from J; junction bases left unmatched: 7. The CDR3 spans 14 residues. CDR3 sequence (DNA): TGTGCCAGCAGGCCCGGGACAGCAGACTATGGCTACACCTTC. The encoded protein is CASRPGTADYGYTF.

The chain carries TRBV4-1 and TRBJ2-1, with D perhaps TRBD2 (7 bases). Germline CDR1 reads MGHRA; CDR2 reads YSYEKL. The CDR3 is made up of 17 amino acids. V gave up 2 bases and J gave up 3 bases, with 17 bases separating them. Written as DNA, the CDR3 is TGCGCCAGCAGCCAAAAATATCGGGGGGCTATCTACAATGAGCAGTTCTTC. As protein: CASSQKYRGAIYNEQFF.

V is TRBV28 and J is TRBJ1-2; D remains unclear. CDR1 is MDHEN, CDR2 SYDVKM, per germline. V was cut by 6 bases and J by 4 bases, with 12 bases left in between. This CDR3 contains 13 residues. DNA for the CDR3: TGTGCCAGCAGCCGCGGACGGGGCTATGGCTACACCTTC. It specifies CASSRGRGYGYTF.

The chain recombines TRBV11-2 with TRBJ2-6; 10 positions match TRBD2. Germline V gene data show CDR1 as SGHAT and CDR2 as FQNNGV. The junction had 7 bases not matched to a gene; V was cut back by 3 bases and J by 2 bases. This CDR3 is built from 18 residues. The CDR3 spells CASSFLMLAGAGANVLTF. The CDR3 nucleotides read TGTGCCAGCAGCTTCCTGATGCTAGCGGGGGCTGGGGCCAACGTCCTGACTTTC.

The chain has TRBV4-2 and TRBJ2-7; 8 positions match TRBD2. Germline V gene data show CDR1 as LGHNA and CDR2 as YNFKEQ. The CDR3 has 14 residues. V lost 7 bases and J lost 4; bases outside the gene matches: 9. The CDR3 sequence: CASMDLAGGYEQYF. DNA for the CDR3: TGTGCCAGCATGGACCTAGCGGGTGGGTACGAGCAGTACTTC.

V gene TRBV6-5 combines with J gene TRBJ1-3; the D gene is possibly TRBD1 (5 bases). Germline CDR1 and CDR2: MNHEY and SVGAGI. The CDR3 totals 12 residues. V lost 6 bases to trimming and J lost 8 bases, with 11 bases between them. In nucleotides, the CDR3 is TGTGCCAGCAGCCAGGGATGGGACACCATATATTTT. Translation: CASSQGWDTIYF.

The gene calls are TRBV5-4 and TRBJ2-7; TRBD2 agrees at 8 bases. Germline V gene data show CDR1 as SGHNT and CDR2 as YYREEE (reference sequence). Germline trimming cut 3 bases from V and 0 bases from J; bases unmatched to any gene: 5. This CDR3 has 15 residues. The CDR3 DNA follows: TGTGCCAGCAGCTCAGTCGGGACTAGCTCCTACGAGCAGTACTTC. Encoded protein: CASSSVGTSSYEQYF. The entire variable domain, with the rest obtained from reference TRBV5-4 and TRBJ2-7, is as follows: ETGVTQSPTHLIKTRGQQVTLRCSSQSGHNTVSWYQQALGQGPQFIFQYYREEENGRGNFPPRFSGLQFPNYSSELNVNALELDDSALYLCASSSVGTSSYEQYFGPGTRLTVT.